This paragraph covers one T cell receptor (beta chain) sequence. Its antigen remains unknown. TCRdb keeps only in-frame clones here, not all; method: immunoSEQ multiplex PCR. This repertoire shows about 11,000 clones, about half found once; its top ten account for about 7.7%. Samples: about 28 days before transplant, then days 30, 100 and 180 after. The data derive from a study of T cell clonotyping in hematopoietic cell transplantation. Study results and limitations: Pathologically expanded recipient clonotypes increased progressively from day 30 to day 180 as diversity fell. Broader posttransplant TCR repertoire diversity was predicted by graft donor and pretransplant recipient Inverse Simpson Index values.

Germline values: CDR1 LGHNA, CDR2 YNFKEQ. The CDR3 covers 16 residues. Losses at the gene ends were 4 bases for V and 4 bases for J; bases not matched to a gene: 11. Specimen: PBMCs, collected 30 days after allogeneic stem cell transplant. The TCR originated in a male patient in his 50s who had an allogeneic stem cell transplant from an unrelated donor, so the T cells may come from the graft donor. Some clones in this sample may be carry-over from other donors' samples. The chain has TRBV4-2 and TRBJ2-7; TRBD2 matches 9 bases. The CDR3 loop reads CASSPGRSGRMYEQYF. The CDR3 nucleotides are TGTGCCAGCAGCCCAGGAAGAAGCGGGAGGATGTACGAGCAGTACTTC.